One TCR beta chain is described in this entry. Its antigen has not been determined. No per-base quality is available; no much larger clone lies one base away. The germline V gene encodes CDR1 LNHDA and CDR2 SQIVND (reference sequence). The CDR3 numbers 15 residues from cysteine through phenylalanine. Only the CDR3 portion is preserved as DNA: 45 bases, with reading frame beginning at the first base. Trimming costs V 6 bases and J 4 bases, and their ends lie 18 bases apart. The source of the sample is a study of blood T cell repertoires in COVID-19 (TCRdb year 2020). Some background on the complete study: Collaborator samples came from the United States, Italy and Spain and covered acute and convalescent phases of COVID-19. The material from the prospective study consisted of cDNA or gDNA derived from T cells, B-cell-depleted T cells, or PBMCs. Deeply sampled blood TCRbeta repertoires from subjects exposed to, actively infected with, or recovered from COVID-19 were included in the dataset. A freely available public database, intended as a resource for researchers studying the immune response to SARS-CoV-2, is where the repertoires were released. The samples were drawn from two sources: the first 160 participants of the ongoing ImmuneRACE study, and fewer than 1,500 subjects contributed by 6 global collaborators. Nearly every sample came with metadata listing a de-identified subject ID, COVID-19 status, age in years and sex. Where available, HLA class I and class II types were obtained from metadata supplied by the sample provider rather than from assay-based typing.

TCRbeta CDR3 regions were amplified from genomic DNA by means of the immunoSEQ Assay, a bias-controlled multiplex PCR. The original pipeline was this. Nucleated cell counts per sample were estimated from amplification of reference gene primers within the assay. To quantify the absolute abundance of each unique TCRbeta CDR3 rearrangement, sequence reads were collapsed and filtered. For each sample, productive Simpson clonality was calculated as the square root of Simpson's diversity index over productive rearrangements. Sourced from immuneACCESS, this table was stored by TCRdb with only in-frame sequences that have V and J called. A share of the clones is absent; for the studies checked, an unresolved V gene accounts for under half, and the remainder has no known explanation. The DNA was the basis for D and trimming; V, J and clone size are from that table. The sample table holds roughly 100,000 clones, of which approximately 86% were seen once. The ten most abundant clones make up 5.2% of the sample.

What the authors observed across the whole study: How much clinical and demographic metadata was included differed by source and by participant, and the metadata was provided uncurated.

In Seattle, one collaborating source enrolled patients while the infection was active and tracked those patients longitudinally over the course of disease. Collaborating institutions collected whole blood in K2EDTA tubes following their own protocols. For TCRbeta analysis, collaborator samples were shipped as frozen whole blood, as isolated PBMCs, or as DNA extracted from either sample type. Input material: peripheral blood. This TCR came from a woman aged 45-59 years with COVID-19, enrolled during active disease. The rearranged chain carries TRBV19 and TRBJ2-5; TRBD2 could be the D gene, as 7 bases match. This receptor has the CDR3 CASRVTSVGAETQYF. The DNA reads as follows: TGTGCCAGTAGAGTCACTAGCGTGGGGGCAGAGACCCAGTACTTC.